The 23 T cell receptor beta chains given below trace back to one sample, sequenced in a study of T cells in localized non-small cell lung cancer. Assay used: immunoSEQ multiplex PCR; TCRdb lists only in-frame clones, some missing. The table shows more than 10,000 clones, with more than 70% occurring only once. The specimen was peripheral blood, collected before any cancer treatment. These receptors all come from a male donor at least 60 years old with stage III lung adenocarcinoma.

This rearrangement joins TRBV7-2 to TRBJ1-2; no firm D call. This CDR3 region has 12 residues. Germline CDR1 reads SGHTA; CDR2 reads FQGNSA. Trimming shortened V by 11 bases and J by 2 bases, and 12 bases separated the two germline ends. CDR3 coding DNA: TGTGCCGGGCTAAATGGGAACTATGGCTACACCTTC. Translating it yields CAGLNGNYGYTF.

The chain carries TRBV6-5 and TRBJ2-7; the D is unclear. The CDR3 runs to 15 residues. Between the trimmed V and J ends, which lost 3 bases and 1 base, there was a span of 13 bases. Germline lookup yields CDR1 MNHEY and CDR2 SVGAGI. CDR3 region: CASSYLNARSYEQYF. The CDR3 DNA is TGTGCCAGCAGTTATTTGAACGCGCGATCCTACGAGCAGTACTTC.

The genes are TRBV7-9 and TRBJ2-1; no definite D call. Germline lookup yields CDR1 SEHNR and CDR2 FQNEAQ (reference sequence). This CDR3 contains 14 residues. Between the trimmed V and J ends, which lost 5 bases and 0 bases, there was a span of 8 bases. CDR3 DNA: TGTGCCAGCAGCCCTACAAGCTCCTACAATGAGCAGTTCTTC. This codes for CASSPTSSYNEQFF.

Concerning this clone: A junction end diverges from the germline sequence, so it may reflect a read error. Here the CDR3 reads CAITEERGAGNTIYF. Here the CDR3 DNA reads TGTGCCATCACTGAGGAAAGAGGGGCTGGAAACACCATATATTTT. The chain links TRBV10-3 to TRBJ1-3; the D gene is possibly TRBD1 (5 bases). Per germline, CDR1 ENHRY and CDR2 SYGVKD. This CDR3 is 15 amino acids long.

The rearrangement joins TRBV2 to TRBJ1-3, with D unclear. This CDR3 region has 14 residues. Germline CDR1 and CDR2: SNHLY and FYNNEI. Trimming cost V 3 bases and J 2 bases, with 8 bases left between them. CDR3 nucleotide sequence: TGTGCCAGCAGTGAGGGGATTACTGGAAACACCATATATTTT. It yields the protein CASSEGITGNTIYF. Combining the CDR3 with reference TRBV2 and TRBJ1-3 gives the whole variable domain EPEVTQTPSHQVTQMGQEVILRCVPISNHLYFYWYRQILGQKVEFLVSFYNNEISEKSEIFDDQFSVERPDGSNFTLKIRSTKLEDSAMYFCASSEGITGNTIYFGEGSWLTVV.

The CDR3 DNA sequence: TGTGCCAGTAGTATTCAGGGACAGCCCCAGCATTTT. Translated, it gives CASSIQGQPQHF. This sequence joins TRBV19 and TRBJ1-5, with TRBD1 as a possible D gene (5 bases). This CDR3 is built from 12 residues. Germline CDR1 reads LNHDA; CDR2 reads SQIVND (reference sequence). The ends were cut back, 3 bases at V and 7 bases at J, with 7 bases in the middle.

The chain couples TRBV29-1 to TRBJ2-5, with no clear D. The CDR3 is 12 amino acids. V lost 3 bases to trimming and J lost 0 bases, with 5 bases between them. Per germline, CDR1 SQVTM and CDR2 ANQGSEA. This CDR3 reads CSVDRNQETQYF. The CDR3 nucleotides are TGCAGCGTTGACAGGAACCAAGAGACCCAGTACTTC.

This clone was counted between two and nine times. The gene calls are TRBV5-8 and TRBJ2-4; TRBD1 or TRBD2 may be the D gene (5 bases each). This CDR3 spans 12 amino acids. V was trimmed by 5 bases and J by 10 bases, leaving 13 bases between them. Germline V gene data show CDR1 as SGHTS and CDR2 as YDEGEE. The CDR3, as DNA: TGTGCCAGCAGGTTCGGGGCTCCTATTCAGTACTTC. Translated: CASRFGAPIQYF. Variable domain in full (rest from reference TRBV5-8 and TRBJ2-4): EAGVTQSPTHLIKTRGQQATLRCSPISGHTSVYWYQQALGLGLQFLLWYDEGEERNRGNFPPRFSGRQFPNYSSELNVNALELEDSALYLCASRFGAPIQYFGAGTRLSVL.

The chain has TRBV5-1 and TRBJ1-2; D is uncertain. V was clipped by 4 bases and J by 10 bases, with 14 bases between them. Germline-derived CDR1 and CDR2 are SGHRS and YFSETQ. This CDR3 has 12 residues. The CDR3 DNA reads TGCGCCAGCAGCGCCGGATATCAGGACTACACCTTC. It is translated as CASSAGYQDYTF.

This clone was seen a few times. The chain has TRBV7-9 and TRBJ1-2; D unresolved. The germline V gene has CDR1 SEHNR and CDR2 FQNEAQ (reference sequence). CDR3 size: 14 residues. V was cut by 1 base and J by 8 bases, with 14 bases left in between. In nucleotides, the CDR3 is TGTGCCAGCAGCTTAGGGGGAATCGACCTCGGCTACACCTTC. Its protein product is CASSLGGIDLGYTF. The whole variable domain, remainder taken from reference TRBV7-9 and TRBJ1-2, is DTGVSQNPRHKITKRGQNVTFRCDPISEHNRLYWYRQTLGQGPEFLTYFQNEAQLEKSRLLSDRFSAERPKGSFSTLEIQRTEQGDSAMYLCASSLGGIDLGYTFGSGTRLTVV.

V is TRBV5-5 and J is TRBJ2-1, with unresolved D. Germline V gives CDR1 SGHKS, CDR2 YYEKEE (reference sequence). This CDR3 contains 13 residues. The germline V and J ends were trimmed by 2 bases and 5 bases, with 8 bases remaining between them. CDR3 in DNA: TGTGCCAGCAGCTTCTGGCAGAACAATGAGCAGTTCTTC. This encodes CASSFWQNNEQFF.

This clone was seen once. The chain couples TRBV30 to TRBJ2-5; 10 bases map to TRBD2. With 1 base clipped from V and 2 bases from J, the junction kept 1 base outside the gene matches. Germline lookup yields CDR1 GTSNPN and CDR2 SVGIG (reference sequence). The CDR3 is made up of 14 amino acids. DNA of the CDR3: TGTGCCTGGAGTGGTAGCGGGGGGCAAGAGACCCAGTACTTC. Translation: CAWSGSGGQETQYF.

The rearrangement joins TRBV21-1 to TRBJ1-2; TRBD1, the table's D call, lacks a check against the DNA. TRBV21-1 is a listed pseudogene. This CDR3 spans 15 amino acids. In DNA, the CDR3 is TGTGCCAGCAGCCCTCCGGGACAGCTTGCTCGTGGCTACACCTTC. This codes for CASSPPGQLARGYTF.

The chain uses TRBV7-6 and TRBJ1-5, with TRBD1 as a possible D gene (6 bases). In germline, CDR1 is SGHVS, CDR2 FNYEAQ. The CDR3 is 15 residues long. V was clipped by 3 bases and J by 7 bases, with 16 bases between them. The CDR3 DNA reads TGTGCCAGCAGCTTGCGTCAGGGGAGGGGGCAGCCCCAGCATTTT. The encoded protein is CASSLRQGRGQPQHF.

The chain's CDR3 is CASSLRDRNQPQHF. The CDR3 DNA is TGTGCCAGCAGCTTACGGGACAGGAATCAGCCCCAGCATTTT. The chain has TRBV11-2 and TRBJ1-5; 8 bases match TRBD1. The CDR3 extends over 14 amino acids. In germline, CDR1 is SGHAT, CDR2 FQNNGV. Trimming cost V 2 bases and J 4 bases; bases outside gene matches: 1.

The chain combines TRBV11-2 with TRBJ1-2; 9 nucleotides match TRBD1. V lost 2 bases and J lost 6; bases outside the gene matches: 10. CDR3 length equals 16 residues. Germline lookup yields CDR1 SGHAT and CDR2 FQNNGV. The CDR3 spells CASSLSGTGIQHGYTF. DNA of the CDR3: TGTGCCAGCAGCTTAAGCGGGACAGGGATACAGCATGGCTACACCTTC.

The table lists this clone with a count of one. The junction does not match germline at one end; this may be a read error. CDR3 DNA sequence: TGTGCTAGCAGCTTAGGGGGGGCTCCCCAAGAGACCCAGTACTTC. This sequence encodes CASSLGGAPQETQYF. The chain recombines TRBV7-7 with TRBJ2-5; TRBD2 might be the D (7 bases). Germline CDR1 SSHAT, CDR2 FNYEAQ (reference sequence). This CDR3 spans 15 amino acids.

The J gene is TRBJ1-1, the V gene TRBV9; TRBD1 matches at 9 bases. Losses at the gene ends were 4 bases for V and 5 bases for J; bases not matched to a gene: 9. CDR3 length equals 15 residues. Germline values: CDR1 SGDLS, CDR2 YYNGEE. This CDR3 is CASSTGTGPRTEAFF. In DNA form, the CDR3 reads TGTGCCAGCAGCACCGGGACAGGGCCGAGGACTGAAGCTTTCTTT.

The chain has TRBV11-1 and TRBJ2-5; D is undetermined. V was shortened by 7 bases and J by 5 bases, with 14 bases between the two germline ends. CDR1 and CDR2 from the germline V gene are SGHAT and FQDESV (reference sequence). This CDR3 spans 13 amino acids. CDR3 in amino acids: CASTQPRRETQYF. In DNA form, the CDR3 reads TGTGCCAGCACCCAACCCCGCCGGGAGACCCAGTACTTC.

By sample fraction, this clone is medium-sized. J is TRBJ1-2 and V is TRBV6-5; weak D call: TRBD1 (6 bases). V lost 5 bases to trimming and J lost 4 bases, with 14 bases between them. The CDR3 sequence is 14 residues long. Germline-derived CDR1 and CDR2 are MNHEY and SVGAGI. The DNA for the CDR3 is TGTGCCAGCAGTATCACAGGGCCCCTCTATGGCTACACCTTC. Translated, it gives CASSITGPLYGYTF.

This clone is a singleton in its sample. This chain uses TRBV5-1 with TRBJ2-5, with 8 bases matching TRBD1. This CDR3 is 15 amino acids long. The ends lost 3 bases at V and 1 base at J; junction bases unmatched: 5. The V gene's germline CDR1 is SGHRS and CDR2 YFSETQ. The CDR3 bases are TGCGCCAGCAGCTGGTCAGGGGGCCCCCAAGAGACCCAGTACTTC. It encodes CASSWSGGPQETQYF.

The chain employs TRBV6-1 and TRBJ2-7; TRBD1 matches 10 bases. The CDR3 spans 13 residues. V lost 11 bases to trimming and J lost 4 bases; unmatched junction nucleotides: 8. CDR1 MNHNS and CDR2 SASEGT come from the germline V gene. Here the CDR3 DNA reads TGTGCCCGCCCGACAGGGGGCATTTACGAGCAGTACTTC. It yields the protein CARPTGGIYEQYF.

The V and J genes are TRBV30 and TRBJ2-7; TRBD1 aligns across 7 bases. The CDR3 runs 15 residues. CDR1 and CDR2 (germline): GTSNPN, SVGIG (reference sequence). V lost 0 bases, J lost 3 bases, and 8 bases stayed unmatched. CDR3 coding DNA: TGTGCCTGGAGTGTCTCAGGGACAGAAAACTACGAGCAGTACTTC. Amino acid sequence: CAWSVSGTENYEQYF.